A selection of T cell receptor beta chains follows, all from one sample in a study of metastatic and nonmetastatic thyroid tumors. Via MiXCR, TCRdb re-called the PCR reads. The table has 55,000 or so clones, roughly 18% seen once. The sample consisted of blood. The source of these receptors is a female donor with papillary thyroid cancer or a benign thyroid nodule (not recorded which). Some clones in this sample may be carry-over from other donors' samples. Each CDR3 is given with its conserved first and last residue. The order of the fields is CDR3 DNA, CDR3 protein, J gene, clone size, D gene, V gene. D genes are given only for firm matches. Part of the rows lack a size; the others show once, few, many or a class for expanded clones.

CDR3 DNA: TGTGCCAGCAGTTTAAGCAGGGCTAATCAGCCCCAGCATTTT
CDR3 protein: CASSLSRANQPQHF
J gene: TRBJ1-5
clone size: many
D gene: -
V gene: TRBV28

CDR3 DNA: TGTGCCAGCAGTTTAGCGGGAGCATTTTACGAGCAGTACTTC
CDR3 protein: CASSLAGAFYEQYF
J gene: TRBJ2-7
clone size: -
D gene: TRBD2
V gene: TRBV27

CDR3 DNA: TGTGCCAGTTCGAGAACTCCCTACAATGAGCAGTTCTTC
CDR3 protein: CASSRTPYNEQFF
J gene: TRBJ2-1
clone size: many
D gene: -
V gene: TRBV19

CDR3 DNA: TGTGCCACCACCCGGGAGTTCTACAATGAGCAGTTCTTC
CDR3 protein: CATTREFYNEQFF
J gene: TRBJ2-1
clone size: -
D gene: -
V gene: TRBV5-4

CDR3 DNA: TGTGCCAACAGACGTGAAAAACAGGCTTTCTTT
CDR3 protein: CANRREKQAFF
J gene: TRBJ1-1
clone size: many
D gene: -
V gene: TRBV6-1

CDR3 DNA: TGCAGTGGACGACTAGCGGGAGGGCCTCCGCAGTACTTC
CDR3 protein: CSGRLAGGPPQYF
J gene: TRBJ2-7
clone size: many
D gene: TRBD2
V gene: TRBV20-1

CDR3 DNA: TGTGCCAGCACCGAGCAGGGGGCTGGCACCGGGGAGCTGTTTTTT
CDR3 protein: CASTEQGAGTGELFF
J gene: TRBJ2-2
clone size: many
D gene: TRBD1
V gene: TRBV28

CDR3 DNA: TGTGCCAGTAGTGGTGAAGGGCTAGCGGGAGGGGGAAATGAGCAGTTCTTC
CDR3 protein: CASSGEGLAGGGNEQFF
J gene: TRBJ2-1
clone size: many
D gene: TRBD2
V gene: TRBV19

CDR3 DNA: TGCAGTGCTAGTCCCCATTCTGAAGCTTTCTTT
CDR3 protein: CSASPHSEAFF
J gene: TRBJ1-1
clone size: many
D gene: -
V gene: TRBV20-1

CDR3 DNA: TGCAGTGCTAGAGATGGGCATTTGCCTAATTCACCCCTCCACTTT
CDR3 protein: CSARDGHLPNSPLHF
J gene: TRBJ1-6
clone size: many
D gene: -
V gene: TRBV20-1

CDR3 DNA: TGCAGTGCTATCAGTCCCTTTCCCACAGATACGCAGTATTTT
CDR3 protein: CSAISPFPTDTQYF
J gene: TRBJ2-3
clone size: many
D gene: -
V gene: TRBV20-1

CDR3 DNA: TGCAGTGCCCCCGTTTATGGGGCCAGCTCCTACAGTGAGCAGTTCTTC
CDR3 protein: CSAPVYGASSYSEQFF
J gene: TRBJ2-1
clone size: -
D gene: -
V gene: TRBV20-1

CDR3 DNA: TGTGCCAGCAGTTCGACAGGGGGCTACGACGAGCAGTACTTC
CDR3 protein: CASSSTGGYDEQYF
J gene: TRBJ2-7
clone size: -
D gene: TRBD1
V gene: TRBV12-3/TRBV12-4

CDR3 DNA: TGCAGTGCGGTTAGGGGAAATCAGCCCCAGCATTTT
CDR3 protein: CSAVRGNQPQHF
J gene: TRBJ1-5
clone size: many
D gene: -
V gene: TRBV20-1

CDR3 DNA: TGTGCCAGCAGTTTACAAGTAGCAGGGGCTTTCTTT
CDR3 protein: CASSLQVAGAFF
J gene: TRBJ1-1
clone size: -
D gene: -
V gene: TRBV28

CDR3 DNA: TGTGCCAGCAGTGAAGTCAATGATTACAGGGAAGCCACATACTATGGCTACACCTTC
CDR3 protein: CASSEVNDYREATYYGYTF
J gene: TRBJ1-2
clone size: -
D gene: -
V gene: TRBV2

CDR3 DNA: TGTGCCAGCAGCAAAGGCGGGACCGCAATGGGGGAGCTGTTTTTT
CDR3 protein: CASSKGGTAMGELFF
J gene: TRBJ2-2
clone size: many
D gene: -
V gene: TRBV6-1

CDR3 DNA: TGTGCCAGCAGCTTCCTCCGTGGCAGGGGAGATGGCTACACCTTC
CDR3 protein: CASSFLRGRGDGYTF
J gene: TRBJ1-2
clone size: many
D gene: -
V gene: TRBV11-2

CDR3 DNA: TGTGCCAGCAGTGAAGACACTTGGTCCAATGAGCAGTTCTTC
CDR3 protein: CASSEDTWSNEQFF
J gene: TRBJ2-1
clone size: many
D gene: -
V gene: TRBV6-1

CDR3 DNA: TGTGCCAGCAGCTTACTCAAGACTATTGGGAGGTACGAGCAGTACTTC
CDR3 protein: CASSLLKTIGRYEQYF
J gene: TRBJ2-7
clone size: -
D gene: -
V gene: TRBV7-6

CDR3 DNA: TGTGCCAGCAGGCAGGGCTTCTCGAACACCGGGGAGCTGTTTTTT
CDR3 protein: CASRQGFSNTGELFF
J gene: TRBJ2-2
clone size: many
D gene: -
V gene: TRBV12-3/TRBV12-4

CDR3 DNA: TGTGCCAGCCGCATGGGCGTCAGGAGCTCCTACGAGCAGTACTTC
CDR3 protein: CASRMGVRSSYEQYF
J gene: TRBJ2-7
clone size: many
D gene: -
V gene: TRBV6-1

CDR3 DNA: TGTGCCAGCACCCTCTTGGGCGAGCAGTACTTC
CDR3 protein: CASTLLGEQYF
J gene: TRBJ2-7
clone size: medium-sized
D gene: -
V gene: TRBV28

CDR3 DNA: TGTGCCAGTACAATCCGACTGGAAAGGGGGGAAGGCACTGAAGCTTTCTTT
CDR3 protein: CASTIRLERGEGTEAFF
J gene: TRBJ1-1
clone size: -
D gene: -
V gene: TRBV19

CDR3 DNA: TGTGCCGGAAGTCCCGGGACCCCTCCCGGTACGCAGTATTTT
CDR3 protein: CAGSPGTPPGTQYF
J gene: TRBJ2-3
clone size: few
D gene: -
V gene: TRBV27

CDR3 DNA: TGTGCCTGGAGTGTGATGGTAGGTTCCGAGCAGTACTTC
CDR3 protein: CAWSVMVGSEQYF
J gene: TRBJ2-7
clone size: many
D gene: -
V gene: TRBV30

CDR3 DNA: TGTGCCAGCAGTTTATTAGTCTCCCCCTCCTACAATGAGCAGTTCTTC
CDR3 protein: CASSLLVSPSYNEQFF
J gene: TRBJ2-1
clone size: many
D gene: -
V gene: TRBV28

CDR3 DNA: TGTGCCACCAGCAGATGGGATAATGAAAAACTGTTTTTT
CDR3 protein: CATSRWDNEKLFF
J gene: TRBJ1-4
clone size: many
D gene: -
V gene: TRBV15

CDR3 DNA: TGTGCCAGCAGCCAAGCGGAGGCTCTGGGATTC
CDR3 protein: CASSQAEALGF
J gene: TRBJ2-7
clone size: medium-sized
D gene: -
V gene: TRBV6-1

CDR3 DNA: TGTGCCAGCAGCCCCTCCCCCGTCGGAACTAGGCGTAGCGAGCAGTACTTC
CDR3 protein: CASSPSPVGTRRSEQYF
J gene: TRBJ2-7
clone size: -
D gene: -
V gene: TRBV9

CDR3 DNA: TGTGCCAGCAGTACCCCGAACAGGGTCGAGCAGTACTTC
CDR3 protein: CASSTPNRVEQYF
J gene: TRBJ2-7
clone size: many
D gene: -
V gene: TRBV28

CDR3 DNA: TGTGCCAGCGGCTTTCGGAGTGATACGCAGTATTTT
CDR3 protein: CASGFRSDTQYF
J gene: TRBJ2-3
clone size: many
D gene: -
V gene: TRBV7-9

CDR3 DNA: TGCGCCAGCTCTGGGACAGGGGACTTTCGAGAGACCCAGTACTTC
CDR3 protein: CASSGTGDFRETQYF
J gene: TRBJ2-5
clone size: many
D gene: TRBD1
V gene: TRBV5-1

CDR3 DNA: TGTGCCAGCAGTTTGACAGCGGGAGGGGGAGAGACCCAGTACTTC
CDR3 protein: CASSLTAGGGETQYF
J gene: TRBJ2-5
clone size: few
D gene: TRBD2
V gene: TRBV6-1

CDR3 DNA: TGTGCCAGCAGCCCCCGAACCGGGACAGTGAACACTGAAGCTTTCTTT
CDR3 protein: CASSPRTGTVNTEAFF
J gene: TRBJ1-1
clone size: many
D gene: TRBD1
V gene: TRBV5-4

CDR3 DNA: TGTGCCAGTAGAAAGGACATGGAAAACACCGAAGCTTTCTTT
CDR3 protein: CASRKDMENTEAFF
J gene: TRBJ1-1
clone size: few
D gene: -
V gene: TRBV19

CDR3 DNA: TGTGCCAGCGGCGTAGGTGGTTTCCAAGAGACCCAGTACTTC
CDR3 protein: CASGVGGFQETQYF
J gene: TRBJ2-5
clone size: -
D gene: -
V gene: TRBV9

CDR3 DNA: TGTGCTAGTGGGGACGATCGCGGTACCTTCTCCTACAATGAGCAGTTCTTC
CDR3 protein: CASGDDRGTFSYNEQFF
J gene: TRBJ2-1
clone size: many
D gene: -
V gene: TRBV12-5

CDR3 DNA: TGTGCCAGCAGTTTGGGGGATGAGGGTCGGGAGGTTAAGTACTTC
CDR3 protein: CASSLGDEGREVKYF
J gene: TRBJ2-7
clone size: many
D gene: TRBD2
V gene: TRBV28

CDR3 DNA: TGCAGTGCTAGAACGTTCAGGGGAGATTCCTACGAGCAGTACTTC
CDR3 protein: CSARTFRGDSYEQYF
J gene: TRBJ2-7
clone size: many
D gene: -
V gene: TRBV20-1

CDR3 DNA: TGTGCTAGTGGTTTGGGCACGGGCAATCAGCCCCAGCATTTT
CDR3 protein: CASGLGTGNQPQHF
J gene: TRBJ1-5
clone size: few
D gene: -
V gene: TRBV12-5

CDR3 DNA: TGTAGCCCCAAGGGTAGGGGTAGGGGCACTGAAGCTTTCTTT
CDR3 protein: CSPKGRGRGTEAFF
J gene: TRBJ1-1
clone size: -
D gene: -
V gene: TRBV20-1

CDR3 DNA: TGCGCCAGCAGCTCAGCGGGAGGCCTTGCCGGGGCCCAGTACTTC
CDR3 protein: CASSSAGGLAGAQYF
J gene: TRBJ2-5
clone size: many
D gene: TRBD2
V gene: TRBV4-1

CDR3 DNA: TGTGCCAGCAGGCGGGACAGGGGTAGCACAGATACGCAGTATTTT
CDR3 protein: CASRRDRGSTDTQYF
J gene: TRBJ2-3
clone size: -
D gene: TRBD1
V gene: TRBV6-1

CDR3 DNA: TGCAGTGCTATTGGCGGGAGGGCCTACGAGCAGTACTTC
CDR3 protein: CSAIGGRAYEQYF
J gene: TRBJ2-7
clone size: many
D gene: TRBD2
V gene: TRBV20-1

CDR3 DNA: TGTGCCAGCAGTTACGGGGTCGGGTTCTATTGCTACACCTTC
CDR3 protein: CASSYGVGFYCYTF
J gene: TRBJ1-2
clone size: few
D gene: -
V gene: TRBV6-5

CDR3 DNA: TGTGCCAGCAGCCCCCTTGCGGCCTCAAGGGGTAATGAGCAGTTCTTC
CDR3 protein: CASSPLAASRGNEQFF
J gene: TRBJ2-1
clone size: many
D gene: -
V gene: TRBV7-8

CDR3 DNA: TGCAGCGTGGGGGACAGGAGTACTGGCTACACCTTC
CDR3 protein: CSVGDRSTGYTF
J gene: TRBJ1-2
clone size: many
D gene: TRBD1
V gene: TRBV29-1

CDR3 DNA: TGTGCCAGCAGCCCAACAAAGAACACTGAAGCTTTCTTT
CDR3 protein: CASSPTKNTEAFF
J gene: TRBJ1-1
clone size: many
D gene: -
V gene: TRBV5-4

CDR3 DNA: TGTGCCAGCAGCCCAGGGGGGGCGGGAGGTTACACAGATACGCAGTATTTT
CDR3 protein: CASSPGGAGGYTDTQYF
J gene: TRBJ2-3
clone size: many
D gene: -
V gene: TRBV11-2

CDR3 DNA: TGTGCCATCAGTGGTAAGGGGAAGGTCCGAGCCGGAAACTATGGCTACACCTTC
CDR3 protein: CAISGKGKVRAGNYGYTF
J gene: TRBJ1-2
clone size: few
D gene: -
V gene: TRBV10-3

CDR3 DNA: TGTGCCATCAGTTTGGGTCTAGCGGGAGATTACGAGCACTACTTC
CDR3 protein: CAISLGLAGDYEHYF
J gene: TRBJ2-7
clone size: few
D gene: TRBD2
V gene: TRBV27

CDR3 DNA: TGCAGTGCTACCCCGCCTACAGCCTACAATGAGCAGTTCTTC
CDR3 protein: CSATPPTAYNEQFF
J gene: TRBJ2-1
clone size: -
D gene: -
V gene: TRBV20-1